This T cell receptor (beta chain) derives from a study of cytotoxic CD8 clonotypes in ibrutinib-treated CLL. Generated by immunoSEQ multiplex PCR, the TCRdb table keeps only in-frame clones and is missing some. The sample yields 35,000 to 50,000 clones, less than 85% seen once. Germline-derived CDR1 and CDR2 are SGHVS and FQNEAQ. The CDR3 has 17 residues. V was clipped by 1 base and J by 1 base; unmatched bases: 3. The clonotype was recovered from a human donor with chronic lymphocytic leukemia. Sequencing was performed on PBMCs, taken at disease progression, from a patient treated with ibrutinib. The chain links TRBV7-8 to TRBJ2-7; 14 bases fit TRBD2. The CDR3 DNA is TGTGCCAGCAGCTTAGGGACTAGCGGGAGGTTATCCTACGAGCAGTACTTC. It specifies CASSLGTSGRLSYEQYF.